A selection of T cell receptor beta chains follows, all from one sample in a study of Graves' ophthalmopathy and Graves' hyperthyroidism. TCRdb re-derived calls from the multiplex PCR reads in MiXCR, one entry per CDR3 protein. The profile shows roughly 480,000 distinct CDR3 sequences, roughly an eighth of them singletons. What was sequenced was blood. These receptors all stem from a woman in her 30s with Graves' ophthalmopathy. Each CDR3 is given with its conserved first and last residue. A D gene is named only where the DNA matches it firmly. Clone size is given for some rows only: seen once, a few or many times, or a class if the clone is expanded.

cdr3_nt,cdr3_aa,clone_size,j_call,v_call,d_call
TGTGCCAGCGCCTTCGACAGGGGCACTGAAGCTTTCTTT,CASAFDRGTEAFF,many,TRBJ1-1,TRBV6-1,TRBD1
TGTGCCAGCAGCTTGGAGCCAGGCATCATGAACACTGAAGCTTTCTTT,CASSLEPGIMNTEAFF,few,TRBJ1-1,TRBV5-5,NA
TGTGCCAGCAGTTTAGGCGGTCGAGCGGCCCAAGAGACCCAGTACTTC,CASSLGGRAAQETQYF,NA,TRBJ2-5,TRBV12-3/TRBV12-4,NA
TGTGCCAGCAGCCTTGGGCGTACTAGCGGGGAGACCCAGTACTTC,CASSLGRTSGETQYF,few,TRBJ2-5,TRBV11-2,TRBD2
TGCGCCAGCAGCTTCGACGGCCAAGGGACCCAGTACTTC,CASSFDGQGTQYF,few,TRBJ2-5,TRBV5-1,NA
TGTGCCATCAACCCTACAGGACAGATCTACGAGCAGTACTTC,CAINPTGQIYEQYF,NA,TRBJ2-7,TRBV10-3,NA
TGTGCCAGCAGTGATCAGGGGAGTTCACCCCTCCACTTT,CASSDQGSSPLHF,many,TRBJ1-6,TRBV6-1,NA
TGTGCCAGCAGTTCCATTGGAGATAGCCGGGGGGACTATGGCTACACCTTC,CASSSIGDSRGDYGYTF,many,TRBJ1-2,TRBV6-5,NA
TGTGCCAGCACCCCCGGGGGAGCGGGGGGTTCCCTGAGGGACGAGCAGTACTTC,CASTPGGAGGSLRDEQYF,many,TRBJ2-7,TRBV28,TRBD2
TGTGCCAGCAGCTTAGACAGTCCCTACGAGCAGTACTTC,CASSLDSPYEQYF,many,TRBJ2-7,TRBV11-2,NA
TGTGCCAGCAGTGGGGGGGGCCTTAATGAAAAACTGTTTTTT,CASSGGGLNEKLFF,many,TRBJ1-4,TRBV12-3/TRBV12-4,NA
TGTGCGGCGGCAGGGTATGGCTACACCTTC,CAAAGYGYTF,many,TRBJ1-2,TRBV19,NA
TGTGCCAGCAGCGATCCTCCGGGGACGGTGAACACTGAAGCTTTCTTT,CASSDPPGTVNTEAFF,many,TRBJ1-1,TRBV9,NA
TGCGCCAGCAGCCAAGATAGGGGGGGACACACTGAAGCTTTCTTT,CASSQDRGGHTEAFF,many,TRBJ1-1,TRBV4-1,NA
TGTGCCTGGAGTACTTCTAGCTATGGCTACACCTTC,CAWSTSSYGYTF,many,TRBJ1-2,TRBV30,NA
TGTGCCAGCAGCTCCCTGACTAGCGGGCTCCAAGAGACCCAGTACTTC,CASSSLTSGLQETQYF,many,TRBJ2-5,TRBV6-2/TRBV6-3,TRBD2
TGCGCCAGCAGCAACGGAGGGGCTGAGGACGAGCAGTACTTC,CASSNGGAEDEQYF,many,TRBJ2-7,TRBV10-1,NA
TGCAGTGCTCGATCTGGGGGTTCGGGCACCGGGGAGCTGTTTTTT,CSARSGGSGTGELFF,many,TRBJ2-2,TRBV20-1,NA
TGTGCCAGCAGCTTAGGCATGGGGACGGACCCCACCGGGGAGCTGTTTTTT,CASSLGMGTDPTGELFF,many,TRBJ2-2,TRBV13,NA
TGTGCCAGCAGCCCCCTGGTTGTCAGGGAGAGGAATGGCTACACCTTC,CASSPLVVRERNGYTF,few,TRBJ1-2,TRBV9,NA
TGTGCCACCAGCAGACCTAGGGACAGGGGAGGTGAGCAGTACTTC,CATSRPRDRGGEQYF,NA,TRBJ2-7,TRBV15,TRBD1
TGTGCCAGCAGTCCCAGGGGGTTCCACGAGACCCAGTACTTC,CASSPRGFHETQYF,few,TRBJ2-5,TRBV7-2,TRBD1
TGCGCCAGCAGCTTTCGACAGGGGCCCGCCTACGAGCAGTACTTC,CASSFRQGPAYEQYF,few,TRBJ2-7,TRBV5-1,TRBD1
TGCAGCGGGCGGCTACAGAACACTGAAGCTTTCTTT,CSGRLQNTEAFF,NA,TRBJ1-1,TRBV29-1,NA
TGCGCCAGCAGCTGGAAAACAGGATTCCAGGCTCAAGAGACCCAGTACTTC,CASSWKTGFQAQETQYF,few,TRBJ2-5,TRBV5-1,NA
TGTGCCAGCAGTCCCGGATGGGACAGGACTTATGGCTACACCTTC,CASSPGWDRTYGYTF,many,TRBJ1-2,TRBV28,TRBD1
TGTGCCAGCAGTTTAGCGGGACACCTCGGCTACGAGCAGTACTTC,CASSLAGHLGYEQYF,many,TRBJ2-7,TRBV6-5,TRBD2
TGTGCCAGCAGATTCGGGTACATAGATCGTGGCTACACCTTC,CASRFGYIDRGYTF,many,TRBJ1-2,TRBV28,NA
TGCGCCAGCAGCTTGTCAGCTAGCGGGTTACGCGAGCAGTACTTC,CASSLSASGLREQYF,many,TRBJ2-7,TRBV5-1,TRBD2
TGTGCCAGCAGCCGGGACAGGGGGATAGAGACCCAGTACTTC,CASSRDRGIETQYF,many,TRBJ2-5,TRBV6-1,TRBD1
TGTGCCAGCAGCAAAGAAACAGGGTTAGAGGCCCAGTACTTC,CASSKETGLEAQYF,many,TRBJ2-5,TRBV5-5,NA
TGTGCCAGCAGCTTATTTCCCCGTCCCACCGGGGAGCTGTTTTTT,CASSLFPRPTGELFF,many,TRBJ2-2,TRBV7-9,NA
TGCAGTGCTAGGGGGGACAGTCGCACTGAAGCTTTCTTT,CSARGDSRTEAFF,NA,TRBJ1-1,TRBV20-1,TRBD1
TGTGCCAGCAGTCAGGGTACAGGGTCACCCCTCCACTTT,CASSQGTGSPLHF,many,TRBJ1-6,TRBV12-3/TRBV12-4,NA
TGCGCCAGCAGCCCCCCGGGGTTTAACTATGGCTACACCTTC,CASSPPGFNYGYTF,NA,TRBJ1-2,TRBV5-1,NA
TGTGCCAGCAGTCTAGACAGAGGCCGGTCCTATGGCTACACCTTC,CASSLDRGRSYGYTF,many,TRBJ1-2,TRBV12-3/TRBV12-4,NA
TGTGCCAGCAGTCCAACGCCGGGACCGAACACTGAAGCTTTCTTT,CASSPTPGPNTEAFF,many,TRBJ1-1,TRBV6-5,NA
TGTGCCACCAGCCAGGACGGGATCTCTGGAAACACCATATATTTT,CATSQDGISGNTIYF,many,TRBJ1-3,TRBV15,NA
TGTGCCAGCAGGCCCCGACGGGGCGGGGAGCTGTTTTTT,CASRPRRGGELFF,many,TRBJ2-2,TRBV12-3/TRBV12-4,NA
TGTGCCAGCAGCCAACACAGGGTAGGCACTGAAGCTTTCTTT,CASSQHRVGTEAFF,many,TRBJ1-1,TRBV28,NA
TGTGCTAGTGGTTTGCCTCGGGGAAGGTCGTTCCCTGAAGCTTTCTTT,CASGLPRGRSFPEAFF,many,TRBJ1-1,TRBV12-5,NA
TGTGCCAGCAGCCAAGGGCCTCGGGTTCAGGAGACCCAGTACTTC,CASSQGPRVQETQYF,many,TRBJ2-5,TRBV14,NA
TGTGCCAGCAGCCCGGGACAGGGGCGACCCTACGAGCAGTACTTC,CASSPGQGRPYEQYF,NA,TRBJ2-7,TRBV7-9,TRBD1